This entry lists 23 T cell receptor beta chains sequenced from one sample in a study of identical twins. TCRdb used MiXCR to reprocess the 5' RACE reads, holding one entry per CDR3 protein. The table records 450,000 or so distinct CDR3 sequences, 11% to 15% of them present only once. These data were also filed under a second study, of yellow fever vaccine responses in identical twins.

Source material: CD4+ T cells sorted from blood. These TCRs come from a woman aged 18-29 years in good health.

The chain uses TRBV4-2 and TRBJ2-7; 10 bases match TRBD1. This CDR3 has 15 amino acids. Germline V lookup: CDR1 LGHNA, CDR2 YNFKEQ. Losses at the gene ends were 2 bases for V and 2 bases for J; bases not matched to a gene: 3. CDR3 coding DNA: TGTGCCAGCAGCCAACCGGGACAGGGGACCTACGAGCAGTACTTC. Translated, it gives CASSQPGQGTYEQYF.

The CDR3, as DNA: TGTGCCAGCAGTGAAGAGAGACGACTTTTCCAAGAGACCCAGTACTTC. As protein: CASSEERRLFQETQYF. This chain connects TRBV2 to TRBJ2-5, with unresolved D. The CDR3 loop spans 16 amino acids. The V and J ends lost 1 base and 1 base respectively, with 13 bases between them. CDR1 SNHLY and CDR2 FYNNEI come from the germline V gene. Combining the CDR3 with reference TRBV2 and TRBJ2-5 gives the whole variable domain EPEVTQTPSHQVTQMGQEVILRCVPISNHLYFYWYRQILGQKVEFLVSFYNNEISEKSEIFDDQFSVERPDGSNFTLKIRSTKLEDSAMYFCASSEERRLFQETQYFGPGTRLLVL.

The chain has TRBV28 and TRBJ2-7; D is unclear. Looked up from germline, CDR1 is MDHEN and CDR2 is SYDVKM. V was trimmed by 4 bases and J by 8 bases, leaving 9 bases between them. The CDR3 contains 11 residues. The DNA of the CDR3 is TGTGCCAGCAGTTCCCGGACCAAGCAGTACTTC. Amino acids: CASSSRTKQYF.

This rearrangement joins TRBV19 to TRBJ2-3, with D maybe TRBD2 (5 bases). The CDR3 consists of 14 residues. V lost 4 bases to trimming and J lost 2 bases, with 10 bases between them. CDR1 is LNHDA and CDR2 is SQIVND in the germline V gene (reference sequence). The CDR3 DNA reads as TGTGCCAGTAGTAATAAGCGGATCACAGATACGCAGTATTTT. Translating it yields CASSNKRITDTQYF.

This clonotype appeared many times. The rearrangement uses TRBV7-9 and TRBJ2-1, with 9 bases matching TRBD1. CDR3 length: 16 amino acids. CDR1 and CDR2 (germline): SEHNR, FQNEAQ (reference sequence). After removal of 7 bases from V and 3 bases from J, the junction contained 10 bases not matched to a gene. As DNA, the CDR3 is TGTGCCAGCACTACACAGGGGGCACAGAACTACAATGAGCAGTTCTTC. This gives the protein CASTTQGAQNYNEQFF.

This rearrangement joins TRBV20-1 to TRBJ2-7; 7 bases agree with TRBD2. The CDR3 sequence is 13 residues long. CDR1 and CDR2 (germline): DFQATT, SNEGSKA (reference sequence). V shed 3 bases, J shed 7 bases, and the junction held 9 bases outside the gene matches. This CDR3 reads CSARGTIEGEQYF. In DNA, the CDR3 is TGCAGTGCTAGGGGGACTATTGAGGGTGAGCAGTACTTC.

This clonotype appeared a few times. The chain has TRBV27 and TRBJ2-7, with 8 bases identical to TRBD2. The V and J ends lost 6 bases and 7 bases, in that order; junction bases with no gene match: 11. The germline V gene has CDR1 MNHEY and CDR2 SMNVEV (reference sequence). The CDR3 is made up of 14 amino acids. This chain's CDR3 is CASRGAGDIREQYF. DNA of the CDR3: TGTGCCAGCAGGGGAGCGGGAGACATCCGGGAGCAGTACTTC.

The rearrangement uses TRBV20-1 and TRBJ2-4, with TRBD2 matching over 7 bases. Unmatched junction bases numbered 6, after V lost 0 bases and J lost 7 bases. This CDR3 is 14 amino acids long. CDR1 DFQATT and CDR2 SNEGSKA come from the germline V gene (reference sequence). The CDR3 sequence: CSARDMGGRNIQYF. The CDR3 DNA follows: TGCAGTGCTAGAGATATGGGAGGGAGGAACATTCAGTACTTC.

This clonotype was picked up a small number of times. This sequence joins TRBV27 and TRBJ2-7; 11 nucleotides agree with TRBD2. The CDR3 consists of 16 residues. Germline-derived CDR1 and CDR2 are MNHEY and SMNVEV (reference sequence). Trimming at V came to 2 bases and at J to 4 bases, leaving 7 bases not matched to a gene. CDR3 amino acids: CASSLRRLAGFYEQYF. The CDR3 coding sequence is TGTGCCAGCAGTTTACGTCGACTAGCGGGATTTTACGAGCAGTACTTC.

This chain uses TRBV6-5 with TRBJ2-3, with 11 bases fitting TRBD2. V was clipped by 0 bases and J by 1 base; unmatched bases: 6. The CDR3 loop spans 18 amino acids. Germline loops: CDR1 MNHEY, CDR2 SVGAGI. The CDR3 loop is CASSYSTTSGSGTDTQYF. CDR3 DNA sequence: TGTGCCAGCAGTTACTCGACAACTAGCGGGAGTGGCACAGATACGCAGTATTTT.

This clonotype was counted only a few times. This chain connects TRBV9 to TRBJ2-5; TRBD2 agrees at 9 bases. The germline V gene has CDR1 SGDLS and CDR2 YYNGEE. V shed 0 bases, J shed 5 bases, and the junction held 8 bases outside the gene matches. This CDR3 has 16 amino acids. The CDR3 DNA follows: TGTGCCAGCAGCGTAGGTCTAGCGGGAACGGAGGAGACCCAGTACTTC. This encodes CASSVGLAGTEETQYF. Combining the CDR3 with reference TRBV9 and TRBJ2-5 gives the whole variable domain DSGVTQTPKHLITATGQRVTLRCSPRSGDLSVYWYQQSLDQGLQFLIQYYNGEERAKGNILERFSAQQFPDLHSELNLSSLELGDSALYFCASSVGLAGTEETQYFGPGTRLLVL.

This CDR3 is CASSFSGSSSYEQYF. CDR3 sequence (DNA): TGTGCCAGCAGCTTTAGCGGGTCGAGCTCCTACGAGCAGTACTTC. V and J are TRBV7-2 and TRBJ2-7; 7 nucleotides match TRBD2. The V gene end was trimmed by 3 bases and the J gene end by 0 bases; junction bases not matched to a gene: 5. The germline gives CDR1 SGHTA, CDR2 FQGNSA. CDR3 length: 15 residues.

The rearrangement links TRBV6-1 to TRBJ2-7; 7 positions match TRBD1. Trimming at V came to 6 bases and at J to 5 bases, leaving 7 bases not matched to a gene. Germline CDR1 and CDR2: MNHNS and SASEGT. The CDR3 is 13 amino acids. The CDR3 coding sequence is TGTGCCAGCAGGTCGACAGGGCGGGACGAGCAGTACTTC. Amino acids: CASRSTGRDEQYF.

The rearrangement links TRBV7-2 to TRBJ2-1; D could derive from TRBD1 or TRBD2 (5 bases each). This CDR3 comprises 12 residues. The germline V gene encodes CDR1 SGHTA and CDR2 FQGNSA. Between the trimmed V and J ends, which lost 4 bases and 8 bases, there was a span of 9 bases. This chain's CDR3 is CASSSQGHEQFF. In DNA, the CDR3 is TGTGCCAGCAGCTCCCAGGGACATGAGCAGTTCTTC.

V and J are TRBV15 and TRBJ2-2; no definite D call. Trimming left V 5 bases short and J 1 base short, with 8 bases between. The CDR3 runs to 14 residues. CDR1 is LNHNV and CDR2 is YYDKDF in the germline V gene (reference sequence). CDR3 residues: CATSQLKNTGELFF. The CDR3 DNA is TGTGCCACCAGCCAACTGAAGAACACCGGGGAGCTGTTTTTT.

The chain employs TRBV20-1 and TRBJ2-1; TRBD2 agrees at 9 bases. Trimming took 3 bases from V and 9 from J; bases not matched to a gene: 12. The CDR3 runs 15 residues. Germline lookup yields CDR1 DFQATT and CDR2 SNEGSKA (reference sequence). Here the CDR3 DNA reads TGCAGTGCTAGTAGAGTCGTGGCGGGAGGGTTTGAGCAGTTCTTC. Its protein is CSASRVVAGGFEQFF.

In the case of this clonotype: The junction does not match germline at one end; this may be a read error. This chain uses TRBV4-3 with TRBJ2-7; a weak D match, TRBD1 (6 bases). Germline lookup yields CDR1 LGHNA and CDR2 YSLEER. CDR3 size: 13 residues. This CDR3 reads CASSQEIGTTQGF. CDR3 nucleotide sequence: TGCGCCAGCAGCCAAGAGATCGGGACAACTCAAGGCTTC.

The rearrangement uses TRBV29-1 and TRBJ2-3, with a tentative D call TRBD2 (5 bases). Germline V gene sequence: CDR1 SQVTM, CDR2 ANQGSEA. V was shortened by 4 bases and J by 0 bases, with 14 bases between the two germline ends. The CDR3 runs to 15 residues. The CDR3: CSVALASTSTDTQYF. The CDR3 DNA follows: TGCAGCGTTGCGTTAGCGTCAACTAGCACAGATACGCAGTATTTT.

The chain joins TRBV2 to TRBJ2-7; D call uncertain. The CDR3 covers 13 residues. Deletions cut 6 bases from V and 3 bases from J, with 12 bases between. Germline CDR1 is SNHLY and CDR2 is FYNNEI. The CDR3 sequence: CASRARQVYEQYF. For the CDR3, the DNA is TGTGCCAGCAGGGCGAGACAAGTCTACGAGCAGTACTTC.

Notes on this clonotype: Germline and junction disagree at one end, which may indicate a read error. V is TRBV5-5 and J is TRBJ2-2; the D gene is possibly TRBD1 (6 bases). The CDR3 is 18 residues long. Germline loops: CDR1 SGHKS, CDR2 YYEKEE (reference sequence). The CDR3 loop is CASSFDHRVFKDTGELYF. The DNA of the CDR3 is TGTGCCAGCAGCTTCGACCACAGGGTCTTTAAGGACACCGGGGAGCTGTATTTT.

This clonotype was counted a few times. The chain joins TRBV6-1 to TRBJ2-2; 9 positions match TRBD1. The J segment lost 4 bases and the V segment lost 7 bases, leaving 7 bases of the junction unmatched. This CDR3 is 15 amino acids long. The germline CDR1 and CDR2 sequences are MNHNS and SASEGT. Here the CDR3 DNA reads TGTGCCAGCACCGGACAGGGGCGGATCACCGGGGAGCTGTTTTTT. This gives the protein CASTGQGRITGELFF.

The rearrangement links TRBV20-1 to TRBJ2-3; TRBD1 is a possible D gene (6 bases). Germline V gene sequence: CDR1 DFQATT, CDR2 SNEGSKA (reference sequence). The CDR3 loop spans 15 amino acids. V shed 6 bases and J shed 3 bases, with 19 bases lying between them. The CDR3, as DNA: TGCAGTGCCACAGGGCAAGAGGGGTCAACAGATACGCAGTATTTT. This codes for CSATGQEGSTDTQYF.

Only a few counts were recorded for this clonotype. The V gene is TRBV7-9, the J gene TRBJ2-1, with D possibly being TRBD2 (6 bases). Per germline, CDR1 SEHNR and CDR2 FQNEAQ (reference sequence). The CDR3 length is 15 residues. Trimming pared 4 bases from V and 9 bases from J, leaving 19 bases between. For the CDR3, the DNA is TGTGCCAGCAGCTCCGGAGGGTTAATGGTGTTTGAGCAGTTCTTC. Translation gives CASSSGGLMVFEQFF.